The present T cell receptor beta chain was sequenced within a study of blood T cell repertoires in COVID-19. Study information: Samples of COVID-19 (acute and convalescent) were obtained from the United States, Italy and Spain. T cells, B-cell-depleted T cells, or PBMCs supplied cDNA or gDNA.

A Seattle source enrolled patients during active infection and followed them longitudinally. In the original analysis: Reference gene primers were amplified, and this amplification served to estimate nucleated cell counts. TCRdb keeps only in-frame clones here, not all; method: immunoSEQ multiplex PCR. V and J calls and clone size are those listed in that table; D and trimming were worked out from the DNA. The data contain fewer than 85,000 clones, roughly 83% of them singletons. Sequencing was performed on peripheral blood. This TCR was recovered from a man aged 25 to 45 with COVID-19, enrolled during active disease.

CDR3 nucleotides: TGTGCCAGCTCACCAGAGAGCGGGAGAGGCGAGCAGTACTTC. This gives the protein CASSPESGRGEQYF. V is TRBV18 and J is TRBJ2-7; 8 bases map to TRBD2. Germline V gene sequence: CDR1 KGHSH, CDR2 LQKENI. Trimming took 2 bases from V and 6 from J; bases not matched to a gene: 6. This CDR3 has 14 residues.